This TCR beta chain was recorded in a study of T-cell memory formation after mild COVID-19. V gave up 0 bases and J gave up 0 bases, with 8 bases separating them. Germline V gene data show CDR1 as MNHEY and CDR2 as SVGAGI. This CDR3 is 15 amino acids long. This clonotype showed up just a few times. In TCRdb, the 5' RACE reads were re-called with MiXCR into one record per CDR3 protein. The data contain about 350,000 distinct CDR3 sequences, roughly 15% of them singletons. Sequencing used PBMCs or a T cell subset sorted from them (not recorded which). V usage is TRBV6-5 and J usage is TRBJ1-1; D is ambiguous. The origin of this receptor is a young man who had mild COVID-19 (a few samples of this study predate the infection). Cell type and time point are not known. The CDR3 loop reads CASSYSTEVNTEAFF. CDR3 DNA: TGTGCCAGCAGTTACTCGACGGAAGTGAACACTGAAGCTTTCTTT.